These 26 T cell receptor beta chains came from one sample sequenced in a study of T cell responses to AZD1222 COVID-19 vaccine. TCRdb keeps only in-frame clones here, not all; method: immunoSEQ multiplex PCR. This sample has 75,000 to 100,000 clones, with around 89% found just once. Sequenced material: peripheral blood, taken on day 0 of AZD1222 vaccination. Source of these receptors: an adult in good health.

The rearrangement uses TRBV4-3 and TRBJ2-1; 9 bases match TRBD2. The CDR3 length is 19 residues. The ends lost 0 bases at V and 5 bases at J; junction bases unmatched: 14. Germline CDR1 reads LGHNA; CDR2 reads YSLEER. The CDR3 sequence: CASSQDLGLAGAPNNEQFF. DNA for the CDR3: TGCGCCAGCAGCCAAGATCTTGGGTTAGCGGGGGCCCCGAACAATGAGCAGTTCTTC.

The rearrangement uses TRBV5-5 and TRBJ2-7; D unclear. Deletions cut 1 base from V and 3 bases from J, with 8 bases between. Germline values: CDR1 SGHKS, CDR2 YYEKEE (reference sequence). The CDR3 is 13 amino acids. Written as DNA, the CDR3 is TGTGCCAGCAGCTTGCTAGGGTACTACGAGCAGTACTTC. This translates into CASSLLGYYEQYF.

This rearrangement joins TRBV30 to TRBJ1-6, with TRBD1 as a possible D gene (5 bases). Per germline, CDR1 GTSNPN and CDR2 SVGIG (reference sequence). The CDR3 covers 14 residues. V lost 0 bases to trimming and J lost 7 bases, with 10 bases between them. CDR3 bases: TGTGCCTGGAGTGTAGGGACGGGAAATTCACCCCTCCACTTT. This encodes CAWSVGTGNSPLHF.

This chain connects TRBV5-5 to TRBJ1-6; no reliable D call. The V end lost 4 bases, the J end lost 7 bases, and 9 bases lay between the germline ends. The CDR3 is 13 amino acids. Germline V lookup: CDR1 SGHKS, CDR2 YYEKEE (reference sequence). In nucleotides, the CDR3 is TGTGCCAGCAGCCTGGTTCTAAATTCACCCCTCCACTTT. Its protein product is CASSLVLNSPLHF.

The V call is TRBV5-5, the J call TRBJ1-3; D not resolved. Germline-derived CDR1 and CDR2 are SGHKS and YYEKEE (reference sequence). The V end lost 0 bases, the J end lost 2 bases, and 12 bases lay between the germline ends. The CDR3 runs to 16 residues. The CDR3 nucleotides read TGTGCCAGCAGCTTGGTGGCCTCCTGGACTGGAAACACCATATATTTT. Its protein is CASSLVASWTGNTIYF.

The chain has TRBV7-9 and TRBJ2-1; D gene ambiguous. Trimming removed 0 bases at V and 8 bases at J, with 8 bases between. The CDR3 extends over 13 amino acids. The germline gives CDR1 SEHNR, CDR2 FQNEAQ (reference sequence). The chain's CDR3 is CASSLAIFDEQFF. The CDR3, as DNA: TGTGCCAGCAGCTTAGCGATTTTTGATGAGCAGTTCTTC.

The chain carries TRBV5-1 and TRBJ1-1; perhaps TRBD1 as D (6 bases). This CDR3 contains 14 residues. Germline CDR1 reads SGHRS; CDR2 reads YFSETQ. V was shortened by 0 bases and J by 1 base, with 7 bases between the two germline ends. CDR3 residues: CASSLDRANTEAFF. The CDR3, as DNA: TGCGCCAGCAGCTTGGACAGGGCGAACACTGAAGCTTTCTTT.

The sample holds a few counts of this clone. The chain combines TRBV3-1 (or the pseudogene TRBV3-2) with TRBJ2-7, with D unresolved. This CDR3 contains 15 residues. V lost 4 bases, J lost 3 bases, and 16 bases lay in between. CDR1 and CDR2 (germline): LGHDT, YNNKEL (reference sequence). This CDR3 is CASSLAPVSNYEQYF. In nucleotides, the CDR3 is TGTGCCAGCAGCCTGGCCCCCGTTAGTAACTACGAGCAGTACTTC.

V and J are TRBV6-1 and TRBJ1-3; no definite D call. Germline values: CDR1 MNHNS, CDR2 SASEGT. V dropped 2 bases and J dropped 0 bases, with 5 bases sitting between them. This CDR3 spans 14 amino acids. This chain's CDR3 is CASSERTSGNTIYF. The CDR3 DNA follows: TGTGCCAGCAGTGAACGGACCTCTGGAAACACCATATATTTT.

The rearrangement uses TRBV28 and TRBJ1-3; possibly TRBD1 for D (5 bases). CDR1 is MDHEN, CDR2 SYDVKM, per germline. V was pared by 7 bases and J by 0 bases, with 16 bases between. This CDR3 has 16 residues. The CDR3 is CASTLGWGISGNTIYF. In DNA, the CDR3 is TGTGCCAGCACCCTAGGATGGGGGATCTCTGGAAACACCATATATTTT.

This clone was counted once. CDR3 amino acids: CASSLRGVHSPLHF. The DNA for the CDR3 is TGTGCCAGCAGCTTAAGGGGAGTACATTCACCCCTCCACTTT. The chain has TRBV13 and TRBJ1-6, with D possibly being TRBD1 (5 bases). Trimming took 2 bases from V and 8 from J, leaving 10 bases between them. CDR1 and CDR2 (germline): PRHDT, FYEKMQ (reference sequence). CDR3 size: 14 residues.

V and J are TRBV4-2 and TRBJ2-3; 8 nucleotides match TRBD2. The ends lost 0 bases at V and 2 bases at J; junction bases unmatched: 7. The germline V gene encodes CDR1 LGHNA and CDR2 YNFKEQ. This CDR3 has 17 residues. The CDR3 DNA sequence: TGTGCCAGCAGCCAAGATAGCACTAGCGGAGACACAGATACGCAGTATTTT. Residues: CASSQDSTSGDTDTQYF.

The V and J genes are TRBV19 and TRBJ2-2; 8 bases are a match to TRBD2. CDR1 and CDR2 from the germline V gene are LNHDA and SQIVND (reference sequence). The J segment lost 0 bases and the V segment lost 10 bases, leaving 13 bases of the junction unmatched. The CDR3 spans 17 residues. The CDR3 here is CANVAQRGLTNTGELFF. The CDR3 DNA follows: TGTGCCAATGTGGCCCAGCGGGGGCTAACGAACACCGGGGAGCTGTTTTTT.

This CDR3 reads CASSDTFWGRNTEAFF. In nucleotides, the CDR3 is TGTGCCAGCAGTGACACATTTTGGGGCCGGAACACTGAAGCTTTCTTT. The chain combines TRBV6-2 or TRBV6-3 with TRBJ1-1, with D perhaps matching TRBD1 (5 bases). Trimming took 5 bases from V and 1 from J, leaving 17 bases between them. The CDR3 covers 16 residues. In germline, CDR1 is MNHEY, CDR2 SVGEGT.

The chain uses TRBV4-1 and TRBJ2-3; 15 nucleotides align to TRBD2. This CDR3 spans 18 amino acids. V shed 3 bases and J 5 bases; nucleotides not matched to a gene: 9. CDR1 MGHRA and CDR2 YSYEKL come from the germline V gene. CDR3 loop: CASSQGNGLAGGRDTQYF. In DNA form, the CDR3 reads TGCGCCAGCAGCCAGGGGAATGGACTAGCGGGGGGGAGAGATACGCAGTATTTT.

V and J are TRBV18 and TRBJ1-5; possibly TRBD1 for D (6 bases). Germline-derived CDR1 and CDR2 are KGHSH and LQKENI. Between the trimmed V and J ends, which lost 2 bases and 5 bases, there was a span of 10 bases. The CDR3 loop spans 14 amino acids. The CDR3 region has the DNA TGTGCCAGCTCACCAGGGGGGGCAGATCAGCCCCAGCATTTT. This sequence encodes CASSPGGADQPQHF.

The V call is TRBV5-6, the J call TRBJ2-7; no definite D call. Trimming took 0 bases from V and 4 from J, leaving 8 bases between them. Germline V gene data show CDR1 as SGHDT and CDR2 as YYEEEE. The CDR3 runs 13 residues. CDR3 in DNA: TGTGCCAGCAGCTTGGGACTGACTTACGAGCAGTACTTC. As protein: CASSLGLTYEQYF.

The rearrangement uses TRBV29-1 and TRBJ1-1; possible D gene TRBD1, 6 bases. Trimming shortened V by 1 base and J by 6 bases, and 12 bases separated the two germline ends. CDR1 is SQVTM and CDR2 is ANQGSEA in the germline V gene. CDR3 length: 13 residues. Here the CDR3 reads CSVEGWSGAEAFF. The CDR3 bases are TGCAGCGTTGAAGGTTGGTCAGGGGCTGAAGCTTTCTTT.

The V gene is TRBV10-3, the J gene TRBJ1-1, with D perhaps matching TRBD1 (6 bases). The CDR3 sequence is 15 residues long. Per the germline V gene, CDR1 is ENHRY and CDR2 is SYGVKD. V lost 0 bases and J lost 4, with 12 bases in between. CDR3 protein: CAISESWGGPTEAFF. The CDR3 bases are TGTGCCATCAGTGAGTCGTGGGGGGGGCCCACTGAAGCTTTCTTT.

This chain links TRBV30 with TRBJ1-5; D is possibly TRBD1 (6 bases). Germline CDR1 GTSNPN, CDR2 SVGIG (reference sequence). This CDR3 is 14 amino acids long. The V end lost 2 bases, the J end lost 5 bases, and 13 bases lay between the germline ends. The CDR3 sequence is CAWSSQGGDQPQHF. The CDR3 bases are TGTGCCTGGAGTTCACAGGGTGGGGATCAGCCCCAGCATTTT. The full variable domain, with the rest looked up from reference TRBV30 and TRBJ1-5, is SQTIHQWPATLVQPVGSPLSLECTVEGTSNPNLYWYRQAAGRGLQLLFYSVGIGQISSEVPQNLSASRPQDRQFILSSKKLLLSDSGFYLCAWSSQGGDQPQHFGDGTRLSIL.

CDR3 in DNA: TGTGCCAGCAGCGCCGTGGGGGTTCGGTACGAGCAGTACTTC. This codes for CASSAVGVRYEQYF. The chain is built from TRBV7-2 and TRBJ2-7; D may correspond to TRBD1 or TRBD2 (5 bases each). From germline, CDR1 is SGHTA and CDR2 FQGNSA. CDR3 length: 14 amino acids. Trimming took off 5 bases at V and 4 bases at J, with 15 bases between the two ends.

The chain has TRBV10-3 and TRBJ1-3; D possibly corresponds to TRBD1 (5 bases). Germline lookup yields CDR1 ENHRY and CDR2 SYGVKD. V was pared by 5 bases and J by 15 bases, with 17 bases between. The CDR3 is 12 amino acids. The CDR3 sequence: CAISPRDGITYF. In DNA form, the CDR3 reads TGTGCCATCAGTCCGAGGGACGGAATTACATATTTT.

CDR3 sequence: CASSLEGEAFF. The DNA of the CDR3 is TGTGCCAGCAGCTTAGAGGGTGAAGCTTTCTTT. The chain recombines TRBV7-9 with TRBJ1-1, with unresolved D. The CDR3 sequence is 11 residues long. The V gene lost 1 base and the J gene lost 7 bases, with 4 bases spanning the gap. CDR1 and CDR2 (germline): SEHNR, FQNEAQ (reference sequence). The complete variable domain, with remaining parts taken from reference TRBV7-9 and TRBJ1-1, reads DTGVSQNPRHKITKRGQNVTFRCDPISEHNRLYWYRQTLGQGPEFLTYFQNEAQLEKSRLLSDRFSAERPKGSFSTLEIQRTEQGDSAMYLCASSLEGEAFFGQGTRLTVV.

The chain has TRBV6-1 and TRBJ1-2; perhaps TRBD1 as D (6 bases). Germline V gene sequence: CDR1 MNHNS, CDR2 SASEGT. This CDR3 spans 13 amino acids. V lost 3 bases to trimming and J lost 5 bases, with 10 bases between them. CDR3 residues: CASSEQGKYGYTF. As DNA, the CDR3 is TGTGCCAGCAGTGAGCAGGGGAAGTATGGCTACACCTTC.

The genes are TRBV5-6 and TRBJ2-1, with D unresolved. Germline-derived CDR1 and CDR2 are SGHDT and YYEEEE. V lost 1 base and J 5 bases, leaving 7 bases between the germline ends. The CDR3 is 13 amino acids. The chain's CDR3 is CASSLIQNNEQFF. The CDR3 nucleotides read TGTGCCAGCAGCTTGATCCAGAACAATGAGCAGTTCTTC. The complete variable domain, with remaining parts taken from reference TRBV5-6 and TRBJ2-1, reads DAGVTQSPTHLIKTRGQQVTLRCSPKSGHDTVSWYQQALGQGPQFIFQYYEEEERQRGNFPDRFSGHQFPNYSSELNVNALLLGDSALYLCASSLIQNNEQFFGPGTRLTVL.

V and J are TRBV5-4 and TRBJ2-3, with D unresolved. Germline CDR1 SGHNT, CDR2 YYREEE (reference sequence). The CDR3 covers 14 residues. V shed 2 bases and J shed 2 bases, with 9 bases lying between them. In nucleotides, the CDR3 is TGTGCCAGCAGCTTACAAGCCATCACAGATACGCAGTATTTT. As protein: CASSLQAITDTQYF.